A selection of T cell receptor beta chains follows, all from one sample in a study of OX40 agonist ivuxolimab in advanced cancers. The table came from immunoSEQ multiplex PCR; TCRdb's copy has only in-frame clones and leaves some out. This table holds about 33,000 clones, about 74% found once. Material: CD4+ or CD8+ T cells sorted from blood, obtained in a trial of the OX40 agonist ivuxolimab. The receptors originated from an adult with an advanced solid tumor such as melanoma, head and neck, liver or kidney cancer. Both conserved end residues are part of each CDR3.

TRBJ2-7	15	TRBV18	CASSYRGGISYEQYF
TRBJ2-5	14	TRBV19	CASSPTSGGGTQYF
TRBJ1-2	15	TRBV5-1	CASSGLTGDQSGYTF
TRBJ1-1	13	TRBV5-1	CASSLEQGAEAFF
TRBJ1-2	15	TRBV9	CASSGTAKPNYGYTF
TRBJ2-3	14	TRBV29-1	CSVERTASTDTQYF
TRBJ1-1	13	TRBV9	CASSVQVYTEAFF
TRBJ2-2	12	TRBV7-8	CASSLGGRELFF
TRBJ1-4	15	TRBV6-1	CASSDRGTVPEKLFF
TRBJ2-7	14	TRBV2	CASSEVQVNYEQYF
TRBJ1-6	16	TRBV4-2	CASSQHPTGDNSPLHF
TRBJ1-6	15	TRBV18	CASSPDLADVSPLHF
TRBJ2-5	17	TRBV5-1	CASSLGASGGARETQYF
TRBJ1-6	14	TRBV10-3	CAISVQGTVSPLHF
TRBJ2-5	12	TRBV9	CASSGSGETQYF
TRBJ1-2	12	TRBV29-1	CSVVVAPGGYTF
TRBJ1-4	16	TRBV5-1	CASNSGQGITNEKLFF
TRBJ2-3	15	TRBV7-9	CASSTRLAGADTQYF
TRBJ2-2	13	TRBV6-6	CASSPRGAGELFF
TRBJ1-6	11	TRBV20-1	CSARLGEPLHF
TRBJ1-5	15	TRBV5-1	CASSLVGDRNQPQHF
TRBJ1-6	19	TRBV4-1	CASSQERTGYGTYNSPLHF